The 27 T cell receptor beta chains below all came from one sample that was sequenced in a study of blood T cell repertoires in COVID-19. Using immunoSEQ multiplex PCR, the repertoire was profiled, and TCRdb retains in-frame clones only, with some absent. The data contain approximately 260,000 clones, roughly 90% of them singletons. Material for sequencing was peripheral blood. Receptor source: a middle-aged woman who had recovered from COVID-19.

This chain joins TRBV14 and TRBJ2-1; the match to TRBD2 covers 11 bases. With V trimmed by 0 bases and J by 2 bases, 3 bases remained unmatched. This CDR3 region has 17 residues. The germline gives CDR1 SGHDN, CDR2 FVKESK. The CDR3: CASSQEASGGPYNEQFF. In DNA, the CDR3 is TGTGCCAGCAGCCAAGAAGCTAGCGGGGGGCCCTACAATGAGCAGTTCTTC.

J is TRBJ2-7 and V is TRBV7-9; D gene ambiguous. The CDR3 is made up of 13 amino acids. V was pared by 1 base and J by 3 bases, with 7 bases between. Germline V gene lookup returns CDR1 SEHNR and CDR2 FQNEAQ (reference sequence). This CDR3 reads CASSLGHRYEQYF. The CDR3 nucleotides are TGTGCCAGCAGCTTAGGACATCGCTACGAGCAGTACTTC.

The chain has TRBV2 and TRBJ1-4; 7 bases agree with TRBD1. Germline CDR1 reads SNHLY; CDR2 reads FYNNEI. J lost 8 bases, V lost 7 bases, and 7 bases had no gene match. This CDR3 contains 13 residues. This CDR3 is CASMGGQVEKLFF. The CDR3 DNA reads TGTGCCAGCATGGGAGGACAGGTGGAAAAACTGTTTTTT.

V gene TRBV2 combines with J gene TRBJ2-1; weak D call: TRBD2 (6 bases). V lost 2 bases and J 0 bases, leaving 11 bases between the germline ends. The CDR3 runs 16 residues. Germline CDR1 and CDR2: SNHLY and FYNNEI. The CDR3 DNA sequence: TGTGCCAGCAGTGAACGAGTGGGGGGCTCCTACAATGAGCAGTTCTTC. Its protein product is CASSERVGGSYNEQFF.

This rearrangement joins TRBV4-3 to TRBJ1-1; tentatively, D is TRBD1 (5 bases). The V and J ends lost 0 bases and 5 bases respectively, with 7 bases between them. The CDR3 has 13 residues. Germline loops: CDR1 LGHNA, CDR2 YSLEER. The CDR3 sequence is CASSQDRGTEAFF. The CDR3 nucleotides read TGCGCCAGCAGCCAAGATCGGGGGACTGAAGCTTTCTTT.

The chain links TRBV7-9 to TRBJ2-3; tentative D call: TRBD2 (6 bases). Germline V gives CDR1 SEHNR, CDR2 FQNEAQ (reference sequence). This CDR3 is 14 amino acids long. V lost 3 bases and J 3 bases, leaving 10 bases between the germline ends. Written as DNA, the CDR3 is TGTGCCAGCAGCTTGGAGGGGAATACAGATACGCAGTATTTT. Encoded protein: CASSLEGNTDTQYF.

This clone was seen only once. The rearrangement links TRBV30 to TRBJ2-7; 9 positions match TRBD1. V shed 4 bases and J 4 bases; nucleotides not matched to a gene: 11. Germline V gene data show CDR1 as GTSNPN and CDR2 as SVGIG (reference sequence). The CDR3 consists of 15 residues. The CDR3 region is CAWMGKGTGSYEQYF. The CDR3 DNA follows: TGTGCCTGGATGGGTAAAGGGACAGGGAGTTACGAGCAGTACTTC.

J is TRBJ1-5 and V is TRBV24-1, with D tentatively TRBD1 (6 bases). The germline V gene encodes CDR1 KGHDR and CDR2 SFDVKD. The CDR3 extends over 14 amino acids. The ends were cut back, 5 bases at V and 7 bases at J, with 14 bases in the middle. This CDR3 reads CATSGHRVQQPQHF. Written as DNA, the CDR3 is TGTGCCACCAGTGGCCACAGGGTCCAACAGCCCCAGCATTTT.

The chain recombines TRBV19 with TRBJ2-4; TRBD1 matches at 7 bases. The CDR3 length is 15 residues. The germline CDR1 and CDR2 sequences are LNHDA and SQIVND (reference sequence). Germline trimming cut 5 bases from V and 0 bases from J; bases unmatched to any gene: 4. CDR3 sequence reads: CASSPDRIAKNIQYF. Here the CDR3 DNA reads TGTGCCAGTAGTCCGGACAGGATAGCCAAAAACATTCAGTACTTC.

The chain links TRBV6-5 to TRBJ1-6; D may be TRBD1 (5 bases). This CDR3 has 16 amino acids. V was trimmed by 0 bases and J by 10 bases, leaving 16 bases between them. Germline V gene data show CDR1 as MNHEY and CDR2 as SVGAGI. CDR3 sequence (DNA): TGTGCCAGCAGTTACTCCTGGACGGGGGTAGACTCACCCCTCCACTTT. Amino acid sequence: CASSYSWTGVDSPLHF.

V gene TRBV3-1 (or the pseudogene TRBV3-2) combines with J gene TRBJ2-5, with TRBD1 as a possible D gene (5 bases). CDR3 size: 17 residues. Trimming left V 1 base short and J 5 bases short, with 20 bases between. Germline V gene sequence: CDR1 LGHDT, CDR2 YNNKEL (reference sequence). CDR3 protein: CASSQGGWGYYEETQYF. The CDR3 DNA reads TGTGCCAGCAGCCAAGGGGGCTGGGGCTATTACGAGGAGACCCAGTACTTC.

This clone appeared a single time. The J gene is TRBJ1-2, the V gene TRBV27; 7 nucleotides agree with TRBD1. Germline loops: CDR1 MNHEY, CDR2 SMNVEV (reference sequence). The trim removed 8 bases at V and 4 bases at J, leaving 13 bases unmatched. CDR3 length equals 15 residues. In DNA form, the CDR3 reads TGTGCCAGCCGCAGCTTACAGGGGTCCCCCTATGGCTACACCTTC. Amino acids: CASRSLQGSPYGYTF.

Here the CDR3 reads CASSPDNAKNIQYF. CDR3 nucleotides: TGTGCCAGCAGCCCCGACAACGCCAAAAACATTCAGTACTTC. J is TRBJ2-4 and V is TRBV7-3; D not certain. Germline V lookup: CDR1 SGHTA, CDR2 FQGTGA. Trimming cost V 5 bases and J 1 base, with 9 bases left between them. The CDR3 extends over 14 amino acids.

The chain links TRBV29-1 to TRBJ1-1, with D tentatively TRBD1 (5 bases). Germline V lookup: CDR1 SQVTM, CDR2 ANQGSEA. The V end lost 4 bases, the J end lost 4 bases, and 13 bases lay between the germline ends. The CDR3 covers 13 residues. The DNA of the CDR3 is TGCAGCGTTGCCGACAGTTGGGGCACTGAAGCTTTCTTT. It is translated as CSVADSWGTEAFF.

The J gene is TRBJ2-7, the V gene TRBV4-2; 8 bases line up with TRBD1. This CDR3 comprises 15 residues. Unmatched junction bases numbered 9, after V lost 4 bases and J lost 4 bases. Germline V gene data show CDR1 as LGHNA and CDR2 as YNFKEQ. The CDR3 reads CASSRYRQGTYEQYF. In nucleotides, the CDR3 is TGTGCCAGCAGCCGTTACCGACAGGGGACGTACGAGCAGTACTTC.

This clone was seen a single time. The CDR3: CASSPGSGSRKKETQYF. The DNA for the CDR3 is TGTGCCAGCAGCCCCGGAAGCGGGAGTAGGAAAAAAGAGACCCAGTACTTC. The rearrangement uses TRBV7-2 and TRBJ2-5; 8 bases match TRBD2. The CDR3 consists of 17 residues. Per the germline V gene, CDR1 is SGHTA and CDR2 is FQGNSA. J gave up 3 bases and V 5 bases, and 14 bases lay outside the gene matches.

The rearrangement uses TRBV1 and TRBJ2-7; no DNA check was done on the table's D call, TRBD2. TRBV1 is a pseudogene. CDR3 length equals 15 residues. The CDR3 here is CTSSQDGTSAYEQYF. For the CDR3, the DNA is TGCACCAGCAGCCAAGACGGGACTAGCGCCTACGAGCAGTACTTC.

The chain has TRBV5-8 and TRBJ2-5; D ambiguous. This CDR3 has 11 amino acids. The germline CDR1 and CDR2 sequences are SGHTS and YDEGEE. The ends were cut back, 2 bases at V and 11 bases at J, with 10 bases in the middle. Here the CDR3 DNA reads TGTGCCAGCAGCTTAGGAGTCACACAGTACTTC. This encodes CASSLGVTQYF.

The chain links TRBV18 to TRBJ2-7; D gene unclear. The CDR3 extends over 17 amino acids. The V end lost 0 bases, the J end lost 0 bases, and 15 bases lay between the germline ends. In germline, CDR1 is KGHSH, CDR2 LQKENI. CDR3 nucleotides: TGTGCCAGCTCACCACCTGCCCCAGGTTCCAACTCCTACGAGCAGTACTTC. It specifies CASSPPAPGSNSYEQYF.

The rearrangement joins TRBV3-1 (or the pseudogene TRBV3-2) to TRBJ1-2; no definite D call. This CDR3 has 12 residues. V was trimmed by 1 base and J by 9 bases, leaving 9 bases between them. The germline V gene has CDR1 LGHDT and CDR2 YNNKEL (reference sequence). CDR3 DNA sequence: TGTGCCAGCAGCCAAGTTGAGGGAAGCTACACCTTC. As protein: CASSQVEGSYTF.

The table lists this clone with a count of one. This chain connects TRBV9 to TRBJ1-6; tentative D call: TRBD1 (6 bases). Germline CDR1 reads SGDLS; CDR2 reads YYNGEE. Trimming stripped 0 bases from V and 8 bases from J, with 18 bases between. The CDR3 spans 17 residues. CDR3 DNA: TGTGCCAGCAGCGTAGTTCCGGCAGGGGCGCTGGATTCACCCCTCCACTTT. It is translated as CASSVVPAGALDSPLHF.

This clone was seen more than once but under ten times. This chain connects TRBV18 to TRBJ2-7; possibly TRBD1 for D (5 bases). The CDR3 totals 13 residues. The germline V gene has CDR1 KGHSH and CDR2 LQKENI. Trimming took 3 bases from V and 1 from J, leaving 7 bases between them. Here the CDR3 reads CASSPDNSYEQYF. Written as DNA, the CDR3 is TGTGCCAGCTCACCGGACAATTCCTACGAGCAGTACTTC. Filled out from reference TRBV18 and TRBJ2-7, the complete variable domain reads NAGVMQNPRHLVRRRGQEARLRCSPMKGHSHVYWYRQLPEEGLKFMVYLQKENIIDESGMPKERFSAEFPKEGPSILRIQQVVRGDSAAYFCASSPDNSYEQYFGPGTRLTVT.

V usage is TRBV5-4 and J usage is TRBJ1-1, with D possibly matching TRBD1 (6 bases). Germline V gives CDR1 SGHNT, CDR2 YYREEE (reference sequence). The CDR3 contains 14 residues. Trimming removed 4 bases at V and 4 bases at J, with 14 bases between. This chain's CDR3 is CASSAGKGVTEAFF. In DNA, the CDR3 is TGTGCCAGCAGCGCAGGGAAGGGGGTCACTGAAGCTTTCTTT.

The chain joins TRBV5-1 to TRBJ2-1; 8 nucleotides align to TRBD2. The CDR3 covers 16 residues. The J segment lost 4 bases and the V segment lost 0 bases, leaving 6 bases of the junction unmatched. Looked up from germline, CDR1 is SGHRS and CDR2 is YFSETQ. CDR3 in DNA: TGCGCCAGCAGCTTGGAATTAGCGGGATCATACAATGAGCAGTTCTTC. Residues: CASSLELAGSYNEQFF.

The chain has TRBV30 and TRBJ1-3; D gene uncertain. With 4 bases removed from V and 0 bases from J, the gap between germline ends came to 10 bases. The CDR3 has 14 amino acids. Germline CDR1 GTSNPN, CDR2 SVGIG (reference sequence). CDR3 sequence reads: CAWTPFSSGNTIYF. The CDR3, as DNA: TGTGCCTGGACTCCTTTCAGCTCTGGAAACACCATATATTTT.

The V and J genes are TRBV5-1 and TRBJ2-3; D uncertain. The CDR3 contains 15 residues. The V end was cut by 2 bases, the J end by 0 bases, with 10 bases between. Germline lookup yields CDR1 SGHRS and CDR2 YFSETQ. CDR3 loop: CASSFDGTSTDTQYF. The CDR3, as DNA: TGCGCCAGCAGCTTTGATGGTACTAGCACAGATACGCAGTATTTT.

CDR3 bases: TGTGCCGTAACAGGAAACACAGATACGCAGTATTTT. Its translation: CAVTGNTDTQYF. The chain joins TRBV6-5 to TRBJ2-3, with a weak D call TRBD1 (5 bases). Looked up from germline, CDR1 is MNHEY and CDR2 is SVGAGI. V was trimmed by 11 bases and J by 2 bases, leaving 11 bases between them. The CDR3 spans 12 residues.